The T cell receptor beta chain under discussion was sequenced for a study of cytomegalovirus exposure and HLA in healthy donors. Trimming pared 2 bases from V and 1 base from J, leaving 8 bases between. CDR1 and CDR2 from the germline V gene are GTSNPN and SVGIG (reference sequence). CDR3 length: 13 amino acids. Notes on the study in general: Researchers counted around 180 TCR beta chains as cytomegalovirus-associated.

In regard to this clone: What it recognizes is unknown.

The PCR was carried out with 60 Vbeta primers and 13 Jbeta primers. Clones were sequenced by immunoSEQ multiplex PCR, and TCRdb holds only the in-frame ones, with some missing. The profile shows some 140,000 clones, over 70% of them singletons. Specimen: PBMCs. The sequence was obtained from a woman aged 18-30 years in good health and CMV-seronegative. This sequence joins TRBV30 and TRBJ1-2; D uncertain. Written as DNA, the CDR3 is TGTGCCTGGAGTTCTCAGGATAACTATGGCTACACCTTC. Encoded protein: CAWSSQDNYGYTF.